The sequence of this TCR beta chain was determined in a study of early T cells in non-severe SARS-CoV-2 infection. Study-wide context: Sequencing targeted bulk RNA from unsorted whole blood, leaving chains unpaired.

Individual cDNA molecules were tagged with unique molecular identifiers. MiXCR, applied by TCRdb to the 5' RACE reads, yields one record per CDR3 protein. Among around 57,000 distinct CDR3 sequences, 5.5% to 7% were seen once, and the ten largest hold 3% to 3.5%. This clonotype has a count of ten or more. Its antigen is currently unknown. This CDR3 comprises 14 residues. Germline loops: CDR1 DFQATT, CDR2 SNEGSKA (reference sequence). The germline V and J ends were trimmed by 1 base and 7 bases, with 14 bases remaining between them. Study-wide findings and caveats: VDJdb matching skewed toward anti-spike CD8 responses, missing private and CD4 specificities.

The V and J genes are TRBV20-1 and TRBJ1-5; TRBD1 is a possible D gene (5 bases). The specimen was whole blood, collected at baseline. The sequence derives from an adult who was a healthcare worker with PCR-confirmed SARS-CoV-2 infection or an uninfected control (not recorded which). The CDR3 loop reads CSARGGAVGQPQHF. The CDR3 region has the DNA TGCAGTGCTAGAGGAGGGGCGGTCGGGCAGCCCCAGCATTTT.